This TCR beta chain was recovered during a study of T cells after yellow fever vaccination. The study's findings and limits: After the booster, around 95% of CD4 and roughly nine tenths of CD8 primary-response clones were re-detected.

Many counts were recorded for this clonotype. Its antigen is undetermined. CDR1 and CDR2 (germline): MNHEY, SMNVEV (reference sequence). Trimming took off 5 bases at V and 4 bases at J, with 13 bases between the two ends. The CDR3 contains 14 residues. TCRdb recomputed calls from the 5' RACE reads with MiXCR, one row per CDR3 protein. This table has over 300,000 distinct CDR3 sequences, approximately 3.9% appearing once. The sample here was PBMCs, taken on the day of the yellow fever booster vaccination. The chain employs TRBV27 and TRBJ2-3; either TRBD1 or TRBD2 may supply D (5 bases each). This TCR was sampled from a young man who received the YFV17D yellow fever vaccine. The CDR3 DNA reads TGTGCCAGCAGTATCGGGAAAGGGGCAGATACGCAGTATTTT. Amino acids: CASSIGKGADTQYF.